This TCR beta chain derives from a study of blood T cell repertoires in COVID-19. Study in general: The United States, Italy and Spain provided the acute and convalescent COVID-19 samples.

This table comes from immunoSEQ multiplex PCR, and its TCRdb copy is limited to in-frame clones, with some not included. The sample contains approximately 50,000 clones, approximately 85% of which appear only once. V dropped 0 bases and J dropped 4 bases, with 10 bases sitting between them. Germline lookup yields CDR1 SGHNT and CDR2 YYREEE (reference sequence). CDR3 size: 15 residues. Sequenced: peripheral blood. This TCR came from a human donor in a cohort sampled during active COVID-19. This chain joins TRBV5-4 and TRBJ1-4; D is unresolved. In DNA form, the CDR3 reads TGTGCCAGCAGCTTGGGCGAAGCGGGTAATGAAAAACTGTTTTTT. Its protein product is CASSLGEAGNEKLFF.